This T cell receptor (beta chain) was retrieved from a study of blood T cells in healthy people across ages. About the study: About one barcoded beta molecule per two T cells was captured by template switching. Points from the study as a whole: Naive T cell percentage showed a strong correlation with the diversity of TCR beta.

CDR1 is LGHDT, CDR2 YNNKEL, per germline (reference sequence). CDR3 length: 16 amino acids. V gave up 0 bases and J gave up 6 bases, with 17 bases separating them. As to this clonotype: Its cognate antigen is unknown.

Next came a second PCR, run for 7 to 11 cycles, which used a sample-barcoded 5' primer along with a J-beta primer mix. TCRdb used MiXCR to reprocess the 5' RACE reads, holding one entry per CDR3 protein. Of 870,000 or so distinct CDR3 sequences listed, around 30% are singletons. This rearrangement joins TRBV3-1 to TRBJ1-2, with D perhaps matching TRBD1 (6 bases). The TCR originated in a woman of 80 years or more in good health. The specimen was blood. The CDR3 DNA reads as TGTGCCAGCAGCCAAGATAGTGTCGGGGGGCGTGATGGCTACACCTTC. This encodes CASSQDSVGGRDGYTF.